This T cell receptor beta chain appears in the sequencing data of a study of T-cell reconstitution after alpha-beta-depleted transplantation in children. Researchers prepared the TCRbeta library using unique molecular identifiers, the study reports. TCRdb recomputed calls from the PCR reads with MiXCR, one row per CDR3 protein. Here the sample spans hundreds of thousands of distinct CDR3 sequences, 32% being singletons. The V gene end was trimmed by 1 base and the J gene end by 10 bases; junction bases not matched to a gene: 10. CDR3 size: 15 residues. In germline, CDR1 is LNHNV, CDR2 YYDKDF (reference sequence).

The receptor comes from a human donor who donated a stem cell graft to a child with aplastic anemia. The specimen comprised PBMCs from the stem cell graft donor, sampled from the stem cell graft. This rearrangement joins TRBV15 to TRBJ1-5; 7 nucleotides align to TRBD1. DNA of the CDR3: TGTGCCACCAGCAGAGTGGTGACAGGGAGTCATCCCCAGCATTTT. This translates into CATSRVVTGSHPQHF.